This TCR beta chain was observed in a study of cytomegalovirus exposure and HLA in healthy donors. The PCR employed 60 Vbeta primers together with 13 Jbeta primers. Generated by immunoSEQ multiplex PCR, the TCRdb table keeps only in-frame clones and is missing some. The table lists about 120,000 clones, roughly three quarters of them singletons. A note on this clone: As yet, its antigen is unknown.

Healthy bone marrow donors made up the cohort. Nominal health characterized the donors when sampled, though unrecorded immune exposures were likely. Findings and caveats of the study: In a later analysis, a missense DCLRE1C variant was linked to TCR beta V- and J-gene trimming. Later findings reportedly placed an Asian-associated ancestry cluster below the approximately 670-donor mean for N-insertions.

Sequenced: PBMCs. The origin of this receptor is a woman under 30 in good health and CMV-seropositive.

The CDR3 here is CASRTGTDSYEQYF. For the CDR3, the DNA is TGTGCCAGTAGGACCGGGACAGACTCCTACGAGCAGTACTTC. V gene TRBV19 combines with J gene TRBJ2-7; TRBD1 aligns across 7 bases. The CDR3 has 14 residues. Germline V gene sequence: CDR1 LNHDA, CDR2 SQIVND (reference sequence). Trimming cost V 6 bases and J 0 bases; bases outside gene matches: 5.